This record concerns one TCR beta chain sequence. The antigen this receptor binds is unknown. No base quality values were provided; no much bigger clone lies one nucleotide off. Library preparation employed the immunoSEQ multiplex PCR assay. Alongside multiparametric flow cytometry, deep sequencing of rearranged TCR beta loci was used to profile the T cell repertoires. TCRdb took this table from immuneACCESS and kept in-frame rearrangements with V and J called. Such tables lack part of the clones; where checked against another copy, unresolved V genes explain under half of the gap, and the rest is unexplained. The sample profile shows approximately 150,000 clones; approximately 90% of them were found once. The ten largest clones capture about 4.3% of the sample. This entry belongs to a study of lymphopenia after photon versus proton radiotherapy (dated by TCRdb to between 2017 and 2020). As for the study more broadly: Photon and proton radiation therapy were compared by the study for their immunological effects in patients with gastrointestinal tumors who developed high-grade lymphopenia. A cohort of 20 patients with gastrointestinal tumors who received either photon or proton therapy and subsequently developed lymphopenia was included. The goal of the study was to describe how the two radiation modalities differ in their effects on the immune system. What the research found in general, with its limitations: The authors looked at the survival association only in patients who died, and they framed better survival with proton therapy as a possibility rather than a demonstrated result. During treatment, patients who received proton therapy stayed relatively stable, whereas patients who received photon therapy lost naive T cells and TCR diversity and gained effector/memory populations. After the lymphocyte count nadir, photon-treated repertoires showed oligoclonal expansion, especially of CD8+ Temra cells, which drove the drop in diversity. Across the cohort, among patients who died, a greater drop in TCR diversity after the nadir was inversely correlated with overall survival time.

This clonotype originated in a middle-aged man with gastric cancer. Sequences were derived from peripheral blood, sampled from a patient treated with photon-based radiotherapy.

The CDR3 region reads CASSLQGRDEKLFF. The bases are TGCGCCAGCAGCCTCCAGGGACGGGATGAAAAACTGTTTTTT. The rearrangement combines TRBV5-1 with TRBJ1-4, with a weak D call of TRBD1 (5 bases match). Cut back by 4 bases and 6 bases, the V and J ends lie 13 bases apart. CDR1 and CDR2, looked up from the germline V gene, are SGHRS and YFSETQ. The CDR3 holds 14 amino acids from the cysteine to the phenylalanine. The sequence is cut down to CDR3 DNA, 42 bases in frame from base 1.